The entry that follows covers one T cell receptor (beta chain) sequence. Its antigen is currently not known. Base qualities are not provided; no much larger clone lies one nucleotide away. The study tested focal radiation therapy combined with CTLA-4 blockade (ipilimumab) in patients with chemo-refractory metastatic non-small-cell lung cancer. This entry comes from a study of radiotherapy plus CTLA-4 blockade in lung cancer (dated by TCRdb to 2016 to 2019). Some background on the complete study: Among the enrolled patients, approximately 18% had an objective response, and about 31% reached disease control.

Overall study results and their limits: After treatment with radiotherapy and ipilimumab, TCR clones that originated in tumors expanded in peripheral blood. Increased serum interferon-beta after radiation, together with early dynamic changes in blood T cell clones, were reported to be the strongest predictors of response.

Per the germline V gene, ENHRY is the CDR1 and SYGVKD is the CDR2. The CDR3 runs 15 amino acids, cysteine and phenylalanine included. Only the CDR3 portion is preserved as DNA: 45 bases, with reading frame beginning at the first base. V and J lose 10 bases and 0 bases, and a span of 16 bases separates them. Libraries were prepared through the immunoSEQ multiplex PCR assay. TCRdb re-hosts the immuneACCESS table, in-frame sequences only. Its copies lack some clones; in the studies checked, an unresolved V gene accounts for under half of them, and the cause for the rest is not known. This sample is represented by around 120,000 clones; around 75% of them were singletons. The ten most abundant clones make up 5.2% of the sample.

The V gene is TRBV10-3 and the J gene is TRBJ1-5; the D gene is perhaps TRBD1, on 6 matching bases. Material: peripheral blood, obtained from a patient treated with radiotherapy plus ipilimumab. The TCR originated in a human donor with non-small cell lung cancer who had a partial response to radiotherapy plus ipilimumab. The DNA sequence is as follows: TGTGCCACAGCACGGACAGATAATAGCAATCAGCCCCAGCATTTT. The encoded protein is CATARTDNSNQPQHF.